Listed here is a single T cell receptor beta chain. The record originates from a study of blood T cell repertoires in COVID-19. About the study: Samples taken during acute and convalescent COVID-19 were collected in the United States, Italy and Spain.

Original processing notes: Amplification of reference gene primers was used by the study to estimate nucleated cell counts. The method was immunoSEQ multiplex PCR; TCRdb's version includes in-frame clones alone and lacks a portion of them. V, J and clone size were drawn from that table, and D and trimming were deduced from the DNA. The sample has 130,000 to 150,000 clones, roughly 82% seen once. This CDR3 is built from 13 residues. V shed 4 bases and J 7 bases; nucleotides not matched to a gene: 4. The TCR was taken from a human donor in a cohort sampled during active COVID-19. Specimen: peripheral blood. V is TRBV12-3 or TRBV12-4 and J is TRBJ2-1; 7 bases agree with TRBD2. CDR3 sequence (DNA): TGTGCCAGCAGTTGGGACGGGAGGAATGAGCAGTTCTTC. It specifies CASSWDGRNEQFF.